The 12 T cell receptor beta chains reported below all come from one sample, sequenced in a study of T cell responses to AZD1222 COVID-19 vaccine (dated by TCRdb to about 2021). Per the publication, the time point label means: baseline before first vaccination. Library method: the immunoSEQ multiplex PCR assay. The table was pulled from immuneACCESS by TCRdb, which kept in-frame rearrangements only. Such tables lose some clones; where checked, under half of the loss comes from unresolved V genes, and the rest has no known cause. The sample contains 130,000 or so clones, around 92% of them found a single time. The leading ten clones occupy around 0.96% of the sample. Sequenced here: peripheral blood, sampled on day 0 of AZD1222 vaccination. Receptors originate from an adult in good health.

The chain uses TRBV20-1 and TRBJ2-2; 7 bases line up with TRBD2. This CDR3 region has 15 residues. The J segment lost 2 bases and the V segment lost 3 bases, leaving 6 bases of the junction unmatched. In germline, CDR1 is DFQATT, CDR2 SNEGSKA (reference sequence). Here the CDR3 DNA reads TGCAGTGCTAGTTCCGCGGGAGACAACACCGGGGAGCTGTTTTTT. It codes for CSASSAGDNTGELFF.

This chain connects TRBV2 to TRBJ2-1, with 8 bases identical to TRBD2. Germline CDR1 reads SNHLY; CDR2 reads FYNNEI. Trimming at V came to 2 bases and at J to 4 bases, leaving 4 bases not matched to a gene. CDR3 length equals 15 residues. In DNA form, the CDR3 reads TGTGCCAGCAGTGAACCTAGCGGGTTTTACAATGAGCAGTTCTTC. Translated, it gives CASSEPSGFYNEQFF.

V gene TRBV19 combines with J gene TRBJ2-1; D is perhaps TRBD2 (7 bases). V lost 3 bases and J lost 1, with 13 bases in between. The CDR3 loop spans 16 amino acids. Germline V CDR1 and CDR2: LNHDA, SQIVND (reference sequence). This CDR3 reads CASSIGLGGSYNEQFF. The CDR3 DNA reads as TGTGCCAGTAGTATCGGACTAGGGGGATCCTACAATGAGCAGTTCTTC. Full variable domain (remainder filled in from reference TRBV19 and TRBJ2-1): DGGITQSPKYLFRKEGQNVTLSCEQNLNHDAMYWYRQDPGQGLRLIYYSQIVNDFQKGDIAEGYSVSREKKESFPLTVTSAQKNPTAFYLCASSIGLGGSYNEQFFGPGTRLTVL.

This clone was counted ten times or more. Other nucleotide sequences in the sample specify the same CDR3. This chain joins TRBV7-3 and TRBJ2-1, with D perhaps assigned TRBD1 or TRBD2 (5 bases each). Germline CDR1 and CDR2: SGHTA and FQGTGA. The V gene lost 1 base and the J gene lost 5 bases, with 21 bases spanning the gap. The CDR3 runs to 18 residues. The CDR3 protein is CASSLILLGAGGDNEQFF. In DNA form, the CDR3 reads TGTGCCAGCAGCTTAATCCTTCTTGGGGCGGGTGGGGACAATGAGCAGTTCTTC.

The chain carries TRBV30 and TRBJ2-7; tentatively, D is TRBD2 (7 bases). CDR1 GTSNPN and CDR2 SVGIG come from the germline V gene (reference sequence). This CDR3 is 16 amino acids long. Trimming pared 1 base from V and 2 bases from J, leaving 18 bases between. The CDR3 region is CAWSAMRGRVPYEQYF. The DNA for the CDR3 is TGTGCCTGGAGTGCGATGAGGGGGAGGGTTCCCTACGAGCAGTACTTC.

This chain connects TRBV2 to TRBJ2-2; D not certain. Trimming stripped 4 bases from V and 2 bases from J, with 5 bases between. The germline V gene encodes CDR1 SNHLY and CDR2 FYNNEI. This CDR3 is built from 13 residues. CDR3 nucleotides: TGTGCCAGCAGTGGCGGAAACACCGGGGAGCTGTTTTTT. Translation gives CASSGGNTGELFF. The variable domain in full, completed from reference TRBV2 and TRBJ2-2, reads EPEVTQTPSHQVTQMGQEVILRCVPISNHLYFYWYRQILGQKVEFLVSFYNNEISEKSEIFDDQFSVERPDGSNFTLKIRSTKLEDSAMYFCASSGGNTGELFFGEGSRLTVL.

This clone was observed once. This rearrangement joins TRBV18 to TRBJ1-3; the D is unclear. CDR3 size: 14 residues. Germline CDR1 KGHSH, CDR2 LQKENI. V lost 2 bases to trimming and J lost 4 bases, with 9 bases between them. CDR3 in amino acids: CASSPNRQGNTIYF. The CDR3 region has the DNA TGTGCCAGCTCACCAAACCGGCAGGGAAACACCATATATTTT.

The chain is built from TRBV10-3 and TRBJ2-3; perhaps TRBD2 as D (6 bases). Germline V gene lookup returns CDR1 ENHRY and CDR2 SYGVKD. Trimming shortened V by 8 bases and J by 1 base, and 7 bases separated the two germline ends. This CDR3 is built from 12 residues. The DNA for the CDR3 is TGTGCCATCGGAGGGGGCACAGATACGCAGTATTTT. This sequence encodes CAIGGGTDTQYF.

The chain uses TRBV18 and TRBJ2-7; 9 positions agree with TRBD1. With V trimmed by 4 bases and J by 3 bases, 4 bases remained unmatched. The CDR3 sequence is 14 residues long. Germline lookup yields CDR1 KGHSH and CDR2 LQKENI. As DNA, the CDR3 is TGTGCCAGCTCACGAGGGACAGGGAACTACGAGCAGTACTTC. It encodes CASSRGTGNYEQYF. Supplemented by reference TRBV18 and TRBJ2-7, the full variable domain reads NAGVMQNPRHLVRRRGQEARLRCSPMKGHSHVYWYRQLPEEGLKFMVYLQKENIIDESGMPKERFSAEFPKEGPSILRIQQVVRGDSAAYFCASSRGTGNYEQYFGPGTRLTVT.

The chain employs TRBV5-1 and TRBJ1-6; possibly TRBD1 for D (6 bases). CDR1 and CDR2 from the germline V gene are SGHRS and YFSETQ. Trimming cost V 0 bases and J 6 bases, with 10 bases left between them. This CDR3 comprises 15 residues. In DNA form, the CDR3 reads TGCGCCAGCAGCTTGGCCGGACAGATTAATTCACCCCTCCACTTT. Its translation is CASSLAGQINSPLHF. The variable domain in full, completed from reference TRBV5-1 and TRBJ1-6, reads KAGVTQTPRYLIKTRGQQVTLSCSPISGHRSVSWYQQTPGQGLQFLFEYFSETQRNKGNFPGRFSGRQFSNSRSEMNVSTLELGDSALYLCASSLAGQINSPLHFGNGTRLTVT.

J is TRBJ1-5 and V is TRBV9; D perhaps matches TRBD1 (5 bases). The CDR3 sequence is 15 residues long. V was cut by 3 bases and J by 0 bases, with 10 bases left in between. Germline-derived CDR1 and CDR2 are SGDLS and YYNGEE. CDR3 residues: CASSGWGDSNQPQHF. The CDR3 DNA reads TGTGCCAGCAGCGGATGGGGGGATAGCAATCAGCCCCAGCATTTT. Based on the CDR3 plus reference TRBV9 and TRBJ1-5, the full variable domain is DSGVTQTPKHLITATGQRVTLRCSPRSGDLSVYWYQQSLDQGLQFLIQYYNGEERAKGNILERFSAQQFPDLHSELNLSSLELGDSALYFCASSGWGDSNQPQHFGDGTRLSIL.

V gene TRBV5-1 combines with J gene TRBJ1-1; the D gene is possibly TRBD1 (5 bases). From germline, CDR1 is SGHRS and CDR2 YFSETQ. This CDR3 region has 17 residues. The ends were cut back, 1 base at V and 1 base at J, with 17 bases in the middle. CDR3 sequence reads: CASSLRQGSLENTEAFF. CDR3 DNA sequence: TGCGCCAGCAGCTTGCGGCAGGGAAGTCTCGAGAACACTGAAGCTTTCTTT.